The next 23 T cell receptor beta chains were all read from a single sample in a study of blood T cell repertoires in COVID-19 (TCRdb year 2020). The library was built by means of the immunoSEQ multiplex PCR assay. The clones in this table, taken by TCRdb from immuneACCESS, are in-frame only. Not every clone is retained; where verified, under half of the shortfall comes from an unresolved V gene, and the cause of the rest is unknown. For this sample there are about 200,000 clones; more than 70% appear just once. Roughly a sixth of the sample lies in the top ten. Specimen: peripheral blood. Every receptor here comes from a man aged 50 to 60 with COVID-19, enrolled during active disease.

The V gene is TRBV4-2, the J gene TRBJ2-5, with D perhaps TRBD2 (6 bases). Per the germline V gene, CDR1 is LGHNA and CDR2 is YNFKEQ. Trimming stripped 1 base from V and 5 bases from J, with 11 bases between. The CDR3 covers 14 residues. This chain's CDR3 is CASSQGLDWETQYF. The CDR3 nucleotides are TGTGCCAGCAGCCAAGGACTAGACTGGGAGACCCAGTACTTC.

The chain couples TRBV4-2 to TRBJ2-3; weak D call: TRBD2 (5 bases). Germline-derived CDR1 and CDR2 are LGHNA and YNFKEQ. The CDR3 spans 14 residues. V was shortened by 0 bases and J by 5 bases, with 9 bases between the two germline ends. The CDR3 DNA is TGTGCCAGCAGCCAAGAGGCTAGCCGAGATACGCAGTATTTT. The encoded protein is CASSQEASRDTQYF.

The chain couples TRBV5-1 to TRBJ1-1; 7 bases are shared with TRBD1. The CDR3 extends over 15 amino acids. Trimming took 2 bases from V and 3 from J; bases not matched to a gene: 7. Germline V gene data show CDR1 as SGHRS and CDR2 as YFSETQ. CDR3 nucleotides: TGCGCCAGCAGCTTCGGTGACAGGGAAGACACTGAAGCTTTCTTT. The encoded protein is CASSFGDREDTEAFF.

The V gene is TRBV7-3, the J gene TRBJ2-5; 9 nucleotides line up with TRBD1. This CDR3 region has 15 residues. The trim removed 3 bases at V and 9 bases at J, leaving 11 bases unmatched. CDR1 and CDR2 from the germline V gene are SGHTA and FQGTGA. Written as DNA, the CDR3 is TGTGCCAGCAGCTTCTCGGGACAGGGTGACCAAGCCCAGTACTTC. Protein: CASSFSGQGDQAQYF.

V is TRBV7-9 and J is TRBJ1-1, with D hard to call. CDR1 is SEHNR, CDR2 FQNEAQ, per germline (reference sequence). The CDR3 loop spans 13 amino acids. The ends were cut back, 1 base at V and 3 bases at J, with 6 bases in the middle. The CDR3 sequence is CASSLGLDTEAFF. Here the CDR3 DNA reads TGTGCCAGCAGCTTAGGACTTGACACTGAAGCTTTCTTT.

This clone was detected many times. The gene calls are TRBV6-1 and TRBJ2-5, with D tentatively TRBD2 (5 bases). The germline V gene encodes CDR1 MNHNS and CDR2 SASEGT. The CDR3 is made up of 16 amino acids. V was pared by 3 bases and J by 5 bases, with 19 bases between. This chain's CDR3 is CASSEPALRGSETQYF. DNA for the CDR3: TGTGCCAGCAGTGAGCCAGCACTCCGAGGGTCGGAGACCCAGTACTTC.

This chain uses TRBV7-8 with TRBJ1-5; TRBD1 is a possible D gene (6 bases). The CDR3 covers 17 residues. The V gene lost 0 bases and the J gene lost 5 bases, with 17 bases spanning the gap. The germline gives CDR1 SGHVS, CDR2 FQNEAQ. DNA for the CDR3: TGTGCCAGCAGCTTAGCCGGGACCCGGGGGGCATATCAGCCCCAGCATTTT. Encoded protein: CASSLAGTRGAYQPQHF.

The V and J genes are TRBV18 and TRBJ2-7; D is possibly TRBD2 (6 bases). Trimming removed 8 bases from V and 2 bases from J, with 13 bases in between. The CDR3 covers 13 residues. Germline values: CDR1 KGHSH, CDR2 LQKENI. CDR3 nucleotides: TGTGCCAGCAAACCGGGACTGGCCTACGAGCAGTACTTC. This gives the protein CASKPGLAYEQYF. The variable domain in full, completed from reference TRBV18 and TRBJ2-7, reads NAGVMQNPRHLVRRRGQEARLRCSPMKGHSHVYWYRQLPEEGLKFMVYLQKENIIDESGMPKERFSAEFPKEGPSILRIQQVVRGDSAAYFCASKPGLAYEQYFGPGTRLTVT.

The CDR3 DNA sequence: TGTGCCAGCAGCTCTACCGGCCGGGGTTACAATGAGCAGTTCTTC. Translation gives CASSSTGRGYNEQFF. The chain links TRBV7-2 to TRBJ2-1; D perhaps matches TRBD2 (5 bases). This CDR3 region has 15 residues. The germline V gene has CDR1 SGHTA and CDR2 FQGNSA. V was shortened by 4 bases and J by 4 bases, with 14 bases between the two germline ends.

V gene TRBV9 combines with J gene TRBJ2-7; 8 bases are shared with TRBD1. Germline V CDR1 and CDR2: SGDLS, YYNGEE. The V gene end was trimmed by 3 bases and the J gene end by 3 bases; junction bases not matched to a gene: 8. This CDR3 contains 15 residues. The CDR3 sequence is CASSETGTGYYEQYF. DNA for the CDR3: TGTGCCAGCAGCGAAACCGGGACAGGATACTACGAGCAGTACTTC.

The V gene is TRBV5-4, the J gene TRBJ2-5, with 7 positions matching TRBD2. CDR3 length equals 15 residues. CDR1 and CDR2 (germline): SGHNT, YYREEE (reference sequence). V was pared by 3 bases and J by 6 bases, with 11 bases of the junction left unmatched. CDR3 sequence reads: CASSYGKGGSQTQYF. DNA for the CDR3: TGTGCCAGCAGCTACGGGAAGGGAGGGTCGCAGACCCAGTACTTC.

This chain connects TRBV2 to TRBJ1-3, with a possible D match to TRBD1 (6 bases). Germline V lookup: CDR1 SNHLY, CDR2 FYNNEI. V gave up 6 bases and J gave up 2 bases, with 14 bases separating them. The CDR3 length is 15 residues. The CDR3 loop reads CASSFTGSAGNTIYF. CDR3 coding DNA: TGTGCCAGCAGCTTCACAGGGTCCGCTGGAAACACCATATATTTT.

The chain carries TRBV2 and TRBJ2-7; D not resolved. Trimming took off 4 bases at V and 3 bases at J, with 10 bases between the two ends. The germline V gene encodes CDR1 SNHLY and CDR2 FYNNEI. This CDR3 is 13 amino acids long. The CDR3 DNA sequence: TGTGCCAGCAGTGCCGGAAGAGGCTACGAGCAGTACTTC. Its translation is CASSAGRGYEQYF. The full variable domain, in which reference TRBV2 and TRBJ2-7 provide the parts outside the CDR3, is EPEVTQTPSHQVTQMGQEVILRCVPISNHLYFYWYRQILGQKVEFLVSFYNNEISEKSEIFDDQFSVERPDGSNFTLKIRSTKLEDSAMYFCASSAGRGYEQYFGPGTRLTVT.

DNA for the CDR3: TGTGCCAGCAGCTTAGTGGCAGGGGGCGAGGAGACCCAGTACTTC. Protein product: CASSLVAGGEETQYF. The V gene is TRBV7-2, the J gene TRBJ2-5, with 8 bases identical to TRBD1. Germline lookup yields CDR1 SGHTA and CDR2 FQGNSA. V was pared by 1 base and J by 5 bases, with 6 bases of the junction left unmatched. This CDR3 comprises 15 residues.

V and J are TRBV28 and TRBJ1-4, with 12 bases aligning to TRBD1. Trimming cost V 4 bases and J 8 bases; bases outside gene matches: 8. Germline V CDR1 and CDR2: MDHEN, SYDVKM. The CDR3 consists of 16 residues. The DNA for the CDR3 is TGTGCCAGCAGTTCAACCGGGACAGGGGGCCGGGAAAAACTGTTTTTT. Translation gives CASSSTGTGGREKLFF.

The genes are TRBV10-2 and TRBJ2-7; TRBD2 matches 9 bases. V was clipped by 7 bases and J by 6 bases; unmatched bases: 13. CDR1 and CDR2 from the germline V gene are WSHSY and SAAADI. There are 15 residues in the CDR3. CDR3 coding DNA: TGCGCCAGCAAATTGCAGCGGGAGGTGGAGGGCGAGCAGTACTTC. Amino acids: CASKLQREVEGEQYF.

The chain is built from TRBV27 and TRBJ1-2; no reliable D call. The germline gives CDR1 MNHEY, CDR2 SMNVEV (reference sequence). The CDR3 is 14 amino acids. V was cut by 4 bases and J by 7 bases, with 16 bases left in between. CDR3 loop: CASSSQLISGGYTF. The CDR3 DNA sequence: TGTGCCAGCAGTTCCCAGTTAATTTCGGGTGGCTACACCTTC.

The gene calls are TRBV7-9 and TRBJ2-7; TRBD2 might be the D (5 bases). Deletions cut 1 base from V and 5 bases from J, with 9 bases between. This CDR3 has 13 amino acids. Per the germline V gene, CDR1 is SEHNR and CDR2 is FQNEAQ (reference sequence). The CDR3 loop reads CASSLELVHEQYF. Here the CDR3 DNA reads TGTGCCAGCAGCTTAGAACTAGTTCACGAGCAGTACTTC.

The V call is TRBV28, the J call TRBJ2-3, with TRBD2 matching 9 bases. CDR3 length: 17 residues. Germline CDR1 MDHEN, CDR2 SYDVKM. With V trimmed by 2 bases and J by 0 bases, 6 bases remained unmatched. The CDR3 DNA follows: TGTGCCAGCAGTTTACAGATCCTAGCGGGGAGCACAGATACGCAGTATTTT. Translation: CASSLQILAGSTDTQYF.

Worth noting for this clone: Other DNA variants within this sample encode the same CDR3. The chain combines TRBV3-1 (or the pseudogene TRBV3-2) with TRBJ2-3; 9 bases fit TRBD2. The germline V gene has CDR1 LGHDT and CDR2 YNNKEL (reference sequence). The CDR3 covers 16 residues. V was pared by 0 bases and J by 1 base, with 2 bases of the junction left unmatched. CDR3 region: CASSQDLAGGTDTQYF. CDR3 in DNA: TGTGCCAGCAGCCAAGATTTAGCGGGGGGCACAGATACGCAGTATTTT.

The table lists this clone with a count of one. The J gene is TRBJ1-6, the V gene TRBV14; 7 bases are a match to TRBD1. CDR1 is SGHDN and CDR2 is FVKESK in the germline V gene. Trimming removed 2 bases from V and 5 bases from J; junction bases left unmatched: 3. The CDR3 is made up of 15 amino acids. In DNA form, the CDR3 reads TGTGCCAGCAGCCAAACAGGGGCAGATAATTCACCCCTCCACTTT. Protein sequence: CASSQTGADNSPLHF.

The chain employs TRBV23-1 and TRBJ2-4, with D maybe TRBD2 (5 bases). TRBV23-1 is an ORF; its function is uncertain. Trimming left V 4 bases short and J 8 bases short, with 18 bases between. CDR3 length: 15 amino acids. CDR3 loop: CASSPAVASRDIQYF. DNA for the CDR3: TGCGCCAGCAGTCCAGCGGTGGCCAGTAGGGACATTCAGTACTTC.

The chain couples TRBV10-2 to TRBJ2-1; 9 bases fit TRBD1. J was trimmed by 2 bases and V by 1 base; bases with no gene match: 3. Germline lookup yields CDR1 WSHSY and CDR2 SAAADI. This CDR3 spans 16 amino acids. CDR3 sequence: CASSELDRGPYNEQFF. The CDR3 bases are TGCGCCAGCAGTGAGTTGGACAGGGGCCCCTACAATGAGCAGTTCTTC.